This T cell receptor beta chain was profiled in a study of OX40 agonist ivuxolimab in advanced cancers. Overall study: The study treated patients with ivuxolimab, an agonistic anti-OX40 (CD134) antibody. Partial responses occurred in three patients (one hepatocellular carcinoma, two cutaneous melanoma). Patients received intravenous ivuxolimab every 2 weeks at 0.01 to 10 mg/kg.

Study-level results: More expanded clones were found, on average, in CD8+ than in CD4+ T cells.

Data came from immunoSEQ multiplex PCR; TCRdb stores just in-frame clones and leaves some out. This table has 57,000 or so clones, about 88% appearing once. Trimming took off 2 bases at V and 6 bases at J, with 4 bases between the two ends. CDR3 size: 12 residues. Germline V gene data show CDR1 as MDHEN and CDR2 as SYDVKM. This clone appeared a few times. Its target is not known. Other DNA sequences in the sample encode the same CDR3. This receptor was obtained from an adult with an advanced solid tumor such as melanoma, head and neck, liver or kidney cancer. The sequencing here drew on CD4+ or CD8+ T cells sorted from blood, taken in a trial of the OX40 agonist ivuxolimab. V usage is TRBV28 and J usage is TRBJ1-4; no definite D call. This chain's CDR3 is CASSLVDEKLFF. DNA for the CDR3: TGTGCCAGCAGTTTAGTGGATGAAAAACTGTTTTTT. Full variable domain (rest looked up from reference TRBV28 and TRBJ1-4): DVKVTQSSRYLVKRTGEKVFLECVQDMDHENMFWYRQDPGLGLRLIYFSYDVKMKEKGDIPEGYSVSREKKERFSLILESASTNQTSMYLCASSLVDEKLFFGSGTQLSVL.